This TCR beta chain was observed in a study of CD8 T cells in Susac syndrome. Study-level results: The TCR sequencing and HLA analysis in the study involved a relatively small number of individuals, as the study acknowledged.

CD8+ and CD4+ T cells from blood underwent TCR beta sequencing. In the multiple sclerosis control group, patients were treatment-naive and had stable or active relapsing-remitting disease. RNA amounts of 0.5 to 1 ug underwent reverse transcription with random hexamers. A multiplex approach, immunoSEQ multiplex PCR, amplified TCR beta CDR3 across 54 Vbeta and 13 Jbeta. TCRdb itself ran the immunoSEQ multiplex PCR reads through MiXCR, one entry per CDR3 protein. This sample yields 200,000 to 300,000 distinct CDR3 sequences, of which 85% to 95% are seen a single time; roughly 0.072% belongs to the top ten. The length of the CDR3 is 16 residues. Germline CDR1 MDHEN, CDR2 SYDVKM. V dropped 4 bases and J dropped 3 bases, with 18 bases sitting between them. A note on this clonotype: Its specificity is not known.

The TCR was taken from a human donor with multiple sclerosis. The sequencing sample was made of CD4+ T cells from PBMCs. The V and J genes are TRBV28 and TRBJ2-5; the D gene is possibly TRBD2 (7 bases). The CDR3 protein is CASSSPAGAAKETQYF. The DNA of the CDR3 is TGTGCCAGCAGTTCCCCGGCGGGGGCAGCAAAAGAGACCCAGTACTTC.